This T cell receptor (beta chain) was captured by sequencing in a study of T-cell reconstitution after alpha-beta-depleted transplantation in children. V was pared by 8 bases and J by 5 bases, with 20 bases between. The CDR3 spans 15 residues. The germline V gene has CDR1 SEHNR and CDR2 FQNEAQ (reference sequence). Construction of the TCRbeta library involved unique molecular identifiers. Via MiXCR, TCRdb re-called the PCR reads, giving one row per CDR3 protein. The sample consists of 780,000 or so distinct CDR3 sequences, around 17% of them appearing once. This sequence joins TRBV7-9 and TRBJ2-3; possible D gene TRBD2, 5 bases. The TCR was taken from a male patient younger than 18 who had a stem cell transplant for acute lymphoblastic leukemia, so the T cells may come from the graft donor. The material sequenced was PBMCs, mostly from graft donor cells, taken 360 days after TCRalphabeta/CD19-depleted stem cell transplant. CDR3 in amino acids: CASGDVGEEIDTQYF. DNA of the CDR3: TGTGCCAGCGGTGACGTGGGAGAGGAGATAGATACGCAGTATTTT.